This is a list of T cell receptor beta chains from one sample in a study of control samples from healthy donors and cancer patients. Method: immunoSEQ multiplex PCR; TCRdb's copy keeps in-frame clones and lacks some. The sample has some 79,000 clones, 89% seen once. The specimen was blood. All receptors come from a man aged 45-65 years in good health. The CDR3 runs from the conserved cysteine through the conserved F or W. A D gene is named only where the DNA matches it firmly. Only part of the rows carry a size: once, few, many, or a class if the clone is expanded.

TGCAGCGCCGTTAAGACCGCTCTTTCGGAAGCTTTCTTT,CSAVKTALSEAFF,NA,TRBV29-1,TRBJ1-1,NA
TGTGCCAGCAGCCAAGAACTAGCGCCAAGATACGAGCAGTACTTC,CASSQELAPRYEQYF,NA,TRBV4-2,TRBJ2-7,TRBD2
TGTGCCAGCAGCCCGACAGCCGCGGCGTATAATTCACCCCTCCACTTT,CASSPTAAAYNSPLHF,NA,TRBV5-5,TRBJ1-6,NA
TGTGCCAGCAGTGATTGGGGTGGAGTCTACAATGAGCAGTTCTTC,CASSDWGGVYNEQFF,NA,TRBV2,TRBJ2-1,NA
TGTGCCAGAAGCTCCCCCCTAGATGTAGGGGAGCTGTTTTTT,CARSSPLDVGELFF,NA,TRBV5-3,TRBJ2-2,NA
TGTGCCAGCAGTATTGGGACTAGCGGCTCCTACGAGCAGTACTTC,CASSIGTSGSYEQYF,NA,TRBV6-2/TRBV6-3,TRBJ2-7,TRBD2
TGCGCCAGCAGCCAAACCTCCCGGGACAGCAATCAGCCCCAGCATTTT,CASSQTSRDSNQPQHF,NA,TRBV4-1,TRBJ1-5,NA
TGTGCCAGCAGTCCTAGGGGACAGGGCTACACCTTC,CASSPRGQGYTF,NA,TRBV2,TRBJ1-2,TRBD1
TGTGCCAGCAGCTTTGTAGCGGGGCCCTACGAGCAGTACTTC,CASSFVAGPYEQYF,NA,TRBV11-1,TRBJ2-7,TRBD2
TGTGCCAGTAGTATAGGTGGGATCGAGACCCAGTACTTC,CASSIGGIETQYF,NA,TRBV19,TRBJ2-5,NA
TGTGCCAGCAGCTTGGGACTAGCAGACACCGGGGAGCTGTTTTTT,CASSLGLADTGELFF,NA,TRBV5-4,TRBJ2-2,TRBD2
TGCGCCAGCAGCCAAACAAGGGGGGGCGCGAGTAATGAGCAGTTCTTC,CASSQTRGGASNEQFF,NA,TRBV4-3,TRBJ2-1,NA
TGTGCCAGCAGCCCACGGCCCCGGAGCTCCTATAATTCACCCCTCCACTTT,CASSPRPRSSYNSPLHF,NA,TRBV3-1/TRBV3-2,TRBJ1-6,NA
TGTGCCAGCAGTGAACTACGAGGGCAGCCCCAGCATTTT,CASSELRGQPQHF,NA,TRBV2,TRBJ1-5,NA
TGTGCCAGCAGCCAGATTAACACTGAAGCTTTCTTT,CASSQINTEAFF,NA,TRBV3-1/TRBV3-2,TRBJ1-1,NA
TGTGCCAGTAGTTTAGGACAGGGGGCTGCCTATAATTCACCCCTCCACTTT,CASSLGQGAAYNSPLHF,NA,TRBV19,TRBJ1-6,TRBD1
TGTGCCAGCAGCCGAGGAACCGAAATAGGGGCTTTCTTT,CASSRGTEIGAFF,few,TRBV6-2/TRBV6-3,TRBJ1-1,NA
TGTGCCAGCAGCGTCCCCGGTGGCTACACCTTC,CASSVPGGYTF,once,TRBV9,TRBJ1-2,NA
TGCGCCAGCAGCTTGGCGTCTAGCTCACGTACCGGGGAGCTGTTTTTT,CASSLASSSRTGELFF,NA,TRBV5-1,TRBJ2-2,NA
TGTGCCAGCAGGACGGTCTACAATGAGCAGTTCTTC,CASRTVYNEQFF,NA,TRBV25-1,TRBJ2-1,NA
TGTGCCAGCAGAACCAGAAGATGGGGCTACACCTTC,CASRTRRWGYTF,NA,TRBV12-3/TRBV12-4,TRBJ1-2,NA
TGTGCCAGCAGCGAGGGGAGTAGCGGGGGATACGAGCAGTACTTC,CASSEGSSGGYEQYF,NA,TRBV11-3,TRBJ2-7,TRBD2
TGTGCCAGCAGTGAAGCCGCTTGGGGCGGGGCATACAATGAGCAGTTCTTC,CASSEAAWGGAYNEQFF,NA,TRBV6-1,TRBJ2-1,NA
TGTGCCTGGAGCCTTGGGGACAGAATAGGAAAACTGTTTTTT,CAWSLGDRIGKLFF,NA,TRBV30,TRBJ1-4,TRBD1
TGTGCCAGCAGTTACGGAGCGGGGGTCCCCCAAGAGACCCAGTACTTC,CASSYGAGVPQETQYF,NA,TRBV6-2/TRBV6-3,TRBJ2-5,TRBD2
TGCGCCAGCAGCGCAGCCACCGGGACTAGTTTTTATGAGCAGTTCTTC,CASSAATGTSFYEQFF,NA,TRBV5-1,TRBJ2-1,TRBD2
TGTGCCGTGAGAGAAAAACTGTTTTTT,CAVREKLFF,medium-sized,TRBV11-3,TRBJ1-4,NA
TGTGCCAGCAGCCGTAGTAGGCTCTACAATGAGCAGTTCTTC,CASSRSRLYNEQFF,NA,TRBV6-5,TRBJ2-1,NA
TGTGCCAGCAGCTTGGCCTACGGCAGTAGCACAGATACGCAGTATTTT,CASSLAYGSSTDTQYF,NA,TRBV5-8,TRBJ2-3,NA
TGTGCCAGCAGTCCAGCGGGGGCGAGGGCGGATACGCAGTATTTT,CASSPAGARADTQYF,NA,TRBV6-2/TRBV6-3,TRBJ2-3,TRBD2
TGTGCCAGCAGCTTAGGGGGACAGAACACTGAAGCTTTCTTT,CASSLGGQNTEAFF,NA,TRBV11-3,TRBJ1-1,NA
TGTGCCAGCAGTTACCCCGGGGCCAAAGATACGCAGTATTTT,CASSYPGAKDTQYF,NA,TRBV6-6,TRBJ2-3,NA
TGTGCCAGCAGTGGACAGGGTTATAATTCACCCCTCCACTTT,CASSGQGYNSPLHF,once,TRBV6-2/TRBV6-3,TRBJ1-6,TRBD1